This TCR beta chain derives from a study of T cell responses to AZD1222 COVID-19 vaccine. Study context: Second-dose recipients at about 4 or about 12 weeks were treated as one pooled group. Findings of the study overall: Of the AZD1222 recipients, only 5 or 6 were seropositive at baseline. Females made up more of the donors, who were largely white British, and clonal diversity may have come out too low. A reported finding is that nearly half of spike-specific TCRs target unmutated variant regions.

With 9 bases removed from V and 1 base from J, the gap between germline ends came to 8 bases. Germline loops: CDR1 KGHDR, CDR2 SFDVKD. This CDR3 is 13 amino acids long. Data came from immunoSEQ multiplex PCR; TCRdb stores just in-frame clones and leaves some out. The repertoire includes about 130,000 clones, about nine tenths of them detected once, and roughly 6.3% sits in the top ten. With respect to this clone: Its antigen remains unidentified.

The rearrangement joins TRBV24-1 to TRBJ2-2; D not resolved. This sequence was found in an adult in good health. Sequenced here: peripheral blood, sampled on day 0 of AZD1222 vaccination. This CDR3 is CATGSRNTGELFF. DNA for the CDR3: TGTGCCACCGGTAGCAGGAACACCGGGGAGCTGTTTTTT.